This TCR beta chain was recovered during a study of cytomegalovirus exposure and HLA in healthy donors. The wider study: The 120 or so validation repertoires were produced on the same platform as the 670 or so repertoires of the first cohort. This was reported in a later analysis. Study findings and constraints: Among TCR beta chains, those listed as cytomegalovirus-associated numbered over 150.

The V and J ends lost 5 bases and 7 bases respectively, with 15 bases between them. Per the germline V gene, CDR1 is MNHEY and CDR2 is SMNVEV (reference sequence). This CDR3 comprises 14 residues. Assay used: immunoSEQ multiplex PCR; TCRdb lists only in-frame clones, some missing. The sample has 150,000 to 200,000 clones; around 88% are singletons. Notes on this clone: Its cognate antigen is unknown.

This clonotype originated in a woman between 18 and 30 years old in good health and CMV-seronegative. The J gene is TRBJ2-1, the V gene TRBV27; unclear D gene. The specimen was PBMCs. CDR3 residues: CASSLTPGINEQFF. DNA of the CDR3: TGTGCCAGCAGTCTTACCCCAGGAATTAATGAGCAGTTCTTC.